Following are 3 T cell receptor beta chains from one sample sequenced in a study of early T cells in non-severe SARS-CoV-2 infection. TCRdb reprocessed the 5' RACE reads via MiXCR and lists one record per CDR3 protein. Among about 97,000 distinct CDR3 sequences, over 10% were seen once, and the ten largest hold 6% to 7%. Sequencing input: whole blood. The receptor set was obtained from an adult who was a healthcare worker with PCR-confirmed SARS-CoV-2 infection or an uninfected control (not recorded which).

Concerning this clonotype: A much larger clone sits a single nucleotide away, making a read error possible. The chain uses TRBV9 and TRBJ2-3, with 8 bases identical to TRBD2. This CDR3 comprises 16 residues. Per germline, CDR1 SGDLS and CDR2 YYNGEE. CDR3: CAGSVAQREPPDTQYF. The CDR3 region has the DNA TGTGCCGGCAGCGTAGCTCAGCGGGAGCCCCCAGATACGCAGTATTTT.

This clonotype was counted ten times or more. DNA for the CDR3: TGCGCCAGCAGCAGGGGACTAGCGGTTACCTGGGACAATGAGCAGTTCTTC. Translated: CASSRGLAVTWDNEQFF. The V call is TRBV5-1, the J call TRBJ2-1; 11 bases agree with TRBD2. Trimming cost V 4 bases and J 5 bases; bases outside gene matches: 11. This CDR3 is 17 amino acids long. The germline gives CDR1 SGHRS, CDR2 YFSETQ.

The J gene is TRBJ1-1, the V gene TRBV5-1; weak D call: TRBD1 (5 bases). Germline CDR1 reads SGHRS; CDR2 reads YFSETQ. V was shortened by 9 bases and J by 4 bases, with 10 bases between the two germline ends. The CDR3 runs 11 residues. The CDR3 coding sequence is TGCGCCACCACGAGGGGCACTGAAGCTTTCTTT. It is translated as CATTRGTEAFF.